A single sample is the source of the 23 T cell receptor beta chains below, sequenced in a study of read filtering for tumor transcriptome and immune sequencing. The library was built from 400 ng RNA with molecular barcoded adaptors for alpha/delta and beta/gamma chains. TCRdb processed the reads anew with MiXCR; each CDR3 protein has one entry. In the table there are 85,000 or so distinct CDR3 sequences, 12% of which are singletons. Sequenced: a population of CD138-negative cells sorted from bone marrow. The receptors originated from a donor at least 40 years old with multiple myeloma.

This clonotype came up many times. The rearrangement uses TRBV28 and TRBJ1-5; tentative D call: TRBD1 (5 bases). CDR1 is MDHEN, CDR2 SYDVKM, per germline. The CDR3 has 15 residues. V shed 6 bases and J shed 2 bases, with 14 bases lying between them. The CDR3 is CASSQTRGGNQPQHF. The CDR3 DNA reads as TGTGCCAGCAGCCAGACGAGGGGAGGCAATCAGCCCCAGCATTTT.

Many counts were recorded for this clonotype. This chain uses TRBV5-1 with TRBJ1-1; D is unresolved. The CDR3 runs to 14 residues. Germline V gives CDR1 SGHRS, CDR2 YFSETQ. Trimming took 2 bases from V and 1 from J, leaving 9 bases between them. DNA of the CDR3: TGCGCCAGCAGCTTTACGGCAGGGAACACTGAAGCTTTCTTT. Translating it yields CASSFTAGNTEAFF.

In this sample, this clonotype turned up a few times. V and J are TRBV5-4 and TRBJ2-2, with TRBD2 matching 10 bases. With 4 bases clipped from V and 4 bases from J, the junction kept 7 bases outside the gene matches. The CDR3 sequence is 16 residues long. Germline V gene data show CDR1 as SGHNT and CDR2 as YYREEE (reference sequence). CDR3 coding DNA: TGTGCCAGCAGCCAAGGACTAGCGGAGCGCACCGGGGAGCTGTTTTTT. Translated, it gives CASSQGLAERTGELFF.

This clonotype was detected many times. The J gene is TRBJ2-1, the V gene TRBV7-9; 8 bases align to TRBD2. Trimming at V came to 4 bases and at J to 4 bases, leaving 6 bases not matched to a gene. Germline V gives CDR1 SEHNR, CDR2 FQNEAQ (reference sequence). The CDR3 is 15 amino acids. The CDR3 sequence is CASSSNSGMYNEQFF. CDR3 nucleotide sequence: TGTGCCAGCAGCTCCAATAGCGGGATGTACAATGAGCAGTTCTTC.

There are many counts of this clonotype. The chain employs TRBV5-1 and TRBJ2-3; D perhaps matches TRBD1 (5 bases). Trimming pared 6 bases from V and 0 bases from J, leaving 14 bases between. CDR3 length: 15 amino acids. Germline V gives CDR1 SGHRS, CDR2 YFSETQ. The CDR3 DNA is TGCGCCAGCACCGTGGGGCGGCCCAGCACAGATACGCAGTATTTT. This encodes CASTVGRPSTDTQYF. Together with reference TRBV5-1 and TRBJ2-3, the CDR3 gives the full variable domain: KAGVTQTPRYLIKTRGQQVTLSCSPISGHRSVSWYQQTPGQGLQFLFEYFSETQRNKGNFPGRFSGRQFSNSRSEMNVSTLELGDSALYLCASTVGRPSTDTQYFGPGTRLTVL.

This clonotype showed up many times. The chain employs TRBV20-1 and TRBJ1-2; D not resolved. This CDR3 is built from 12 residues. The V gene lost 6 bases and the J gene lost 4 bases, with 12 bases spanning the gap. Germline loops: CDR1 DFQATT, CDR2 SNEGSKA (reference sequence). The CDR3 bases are TGCAGTGCCGGACGTGCGACCTATGGCTACACCTTC. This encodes CSAGRATYGYTF.

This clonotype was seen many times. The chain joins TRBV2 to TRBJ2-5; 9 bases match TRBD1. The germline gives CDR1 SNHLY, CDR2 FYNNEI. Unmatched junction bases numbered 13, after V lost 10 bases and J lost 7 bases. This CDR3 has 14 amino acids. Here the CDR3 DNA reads TGTGCCACAACAGGGGGCAAGGGCTCGGGGACCCAGTACTTC. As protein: CATTGGKGSGTQYF.

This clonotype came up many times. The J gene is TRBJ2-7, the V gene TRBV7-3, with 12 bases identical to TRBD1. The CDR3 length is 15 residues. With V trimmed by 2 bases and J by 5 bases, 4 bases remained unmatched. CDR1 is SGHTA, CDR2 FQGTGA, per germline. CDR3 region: CASSLQGQGANEQYF. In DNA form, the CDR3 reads TGTGCCAGCAGCTTACAGGGACAGGGGGCCAACGAGCAGTACTTC.

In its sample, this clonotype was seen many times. The DNA of the CDR3 is TGCAGTGCTTCGGAGCGGAGCACAGATACGCAGTATTTT. Amino acid sequence: CSASERSTDTQYF. J is TRBJ2-3 and V is TRBV20-1, with a weak D call TRBD2 (5 bases). Looked up from germline, CDR1 is DFQATT and CDR2 is SNEGSKA (reference sequence). The CDR3 has 13 amino acids. V lost 5 bases and J lost 0, with 9 bases in between.

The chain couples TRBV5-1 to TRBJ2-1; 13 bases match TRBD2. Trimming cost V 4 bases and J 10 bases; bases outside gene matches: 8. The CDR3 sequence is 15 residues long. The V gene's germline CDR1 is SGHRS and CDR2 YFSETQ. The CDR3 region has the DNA TGCGCCAGCAGCATTGGACTAGCGGGAGCGGAAGAGCAGTTCTTC. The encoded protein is CASSIGLAGAEEQFF.

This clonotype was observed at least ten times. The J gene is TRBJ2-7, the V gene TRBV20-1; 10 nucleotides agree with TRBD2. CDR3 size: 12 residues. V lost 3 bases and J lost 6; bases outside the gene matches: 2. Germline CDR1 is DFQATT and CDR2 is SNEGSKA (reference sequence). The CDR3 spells CSARASGSEQYF. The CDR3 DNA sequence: TGCAGTGCTAGGGCTAGCGGGAGCGAGCAGTACTTC.

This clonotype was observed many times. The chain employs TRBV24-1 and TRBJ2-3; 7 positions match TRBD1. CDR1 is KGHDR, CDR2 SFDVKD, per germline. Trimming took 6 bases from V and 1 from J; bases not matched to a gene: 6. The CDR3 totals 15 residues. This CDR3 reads CATSSGGRGTDTQYF. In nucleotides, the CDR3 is TGTGCCACCAGTTCAGGGGGAAGAGGCACAGATACGCAGTATTTT.

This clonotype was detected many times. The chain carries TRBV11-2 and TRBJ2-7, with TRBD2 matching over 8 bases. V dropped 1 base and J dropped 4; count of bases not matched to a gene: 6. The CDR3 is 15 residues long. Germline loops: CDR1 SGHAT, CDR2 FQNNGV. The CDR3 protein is CASSLGLGTRYEQYF. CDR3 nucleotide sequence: TGTGCCAGCAGCTTAGGGCTTGGGACTAGGTACGAGCAGTACTTC.

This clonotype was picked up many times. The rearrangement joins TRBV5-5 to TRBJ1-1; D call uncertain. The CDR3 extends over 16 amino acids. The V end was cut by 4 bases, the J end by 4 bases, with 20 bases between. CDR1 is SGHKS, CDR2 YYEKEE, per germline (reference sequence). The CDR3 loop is CASSQGRRDKGTEAFF. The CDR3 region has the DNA TGTGCCAGCAGCCAAGGCAGGCGGGATAAGGGCACTGAAGCTTTCTTT.

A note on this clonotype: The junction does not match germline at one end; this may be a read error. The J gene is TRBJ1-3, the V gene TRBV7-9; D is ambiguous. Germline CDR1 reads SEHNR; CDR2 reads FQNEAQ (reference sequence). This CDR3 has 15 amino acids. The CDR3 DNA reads TGTGCCAGCAGCCCACGGGTTCACTCTGGAAACACCGTATATTTT. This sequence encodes CASSPRVHSGNTVYF.

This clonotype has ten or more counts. The CDR3 DNA sequence: TGTGCCAGCAGCTTAGATCTGGGCACGCAGTATTTT. Encoded protein: CASSLDLGTQYF. J is TRBJ2-3 and V is TRBV7-2; D is uncertain. The CDR3 runs 12 residues. Germline lookup yields CDR1 SGHTA and CDR2 FQGNSA. The V end lost 1 base, the J end lost 9 bases, and 8 bases lay between the germline ends.

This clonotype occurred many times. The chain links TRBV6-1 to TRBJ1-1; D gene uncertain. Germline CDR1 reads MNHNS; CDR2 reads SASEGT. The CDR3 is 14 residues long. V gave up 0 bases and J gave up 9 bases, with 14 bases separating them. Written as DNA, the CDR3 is TGTGCCAGCAGTGAAGCGACGGCGGCCAAGAAAGCTTTCTTT. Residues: CASSEATAAKKAFF.

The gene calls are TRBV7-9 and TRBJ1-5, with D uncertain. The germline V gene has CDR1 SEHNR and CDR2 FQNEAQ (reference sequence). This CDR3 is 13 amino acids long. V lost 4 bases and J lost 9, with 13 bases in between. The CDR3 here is CASSSQEDLPQHF. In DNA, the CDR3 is TGTGCCAGCAGCTCGCAGGAGGACCTGCCCCAGCATTTT.

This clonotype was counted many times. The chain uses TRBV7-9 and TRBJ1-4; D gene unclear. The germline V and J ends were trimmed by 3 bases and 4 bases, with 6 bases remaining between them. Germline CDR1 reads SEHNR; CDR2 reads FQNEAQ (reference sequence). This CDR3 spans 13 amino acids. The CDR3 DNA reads TGTGCCAGCAGCTTGGGCAGTAATGAAAAACTGTTTTTT. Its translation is CASSLGSNEKLFF.

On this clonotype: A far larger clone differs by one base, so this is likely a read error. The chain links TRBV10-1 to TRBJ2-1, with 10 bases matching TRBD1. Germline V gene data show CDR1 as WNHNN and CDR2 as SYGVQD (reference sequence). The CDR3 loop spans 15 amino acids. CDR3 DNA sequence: TGCGCCAGCAGCCCCGGGACAGGGGCCTACAATGGGCAGTTCTTC. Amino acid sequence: CASSPGTGAYNGQFF.

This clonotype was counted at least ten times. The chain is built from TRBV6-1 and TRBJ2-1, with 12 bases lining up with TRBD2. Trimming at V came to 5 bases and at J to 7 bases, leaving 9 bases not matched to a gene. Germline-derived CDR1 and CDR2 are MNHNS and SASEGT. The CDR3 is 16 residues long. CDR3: CASSKETSGSINEQFF. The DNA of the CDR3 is TGTGCCAGCAGTAAAGAGACTAGCGGGAGTATAAATGAGCAGTTCTTC.

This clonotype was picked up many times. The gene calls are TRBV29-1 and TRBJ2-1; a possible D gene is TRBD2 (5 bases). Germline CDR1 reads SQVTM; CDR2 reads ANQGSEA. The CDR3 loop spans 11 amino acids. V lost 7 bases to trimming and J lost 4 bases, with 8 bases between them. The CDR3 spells CSAGEYNEQFF. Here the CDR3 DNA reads TGCAGCGCCGGGGAATACAATGAGCAGTTCTTC.

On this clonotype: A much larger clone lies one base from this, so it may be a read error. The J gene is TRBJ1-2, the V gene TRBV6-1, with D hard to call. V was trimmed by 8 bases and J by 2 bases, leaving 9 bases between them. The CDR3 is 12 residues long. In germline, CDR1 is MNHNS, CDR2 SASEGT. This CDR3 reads CASRKDNYGYTF. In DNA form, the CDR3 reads TGTGCCAGCCGAAAAGACAACTATGGCTACACCTTC.